One sample yielded the 20 T cell receptor beta chains listed below, sequenced in a study of long-term antiretroviral therapy in people with HIV (dated by TCRdb to 2022 to 2024). The immunoSEQ hsTCRB v3.0 assay was used at survey level resolution to sequence the TRB variable region. TCRdb took over this immuneACCESS table, retaining in-frame rearrangements with V and J assigned. Such tables are incomplete; in checked studies, under half of the missing clones stem from an unresolved V gene, and the remainder is unexplained. The sample records roughly 44,000 clones, nearly 95% of which are singletons. Less than 3% of the sample goes to the ten largest clones. The input for sequencing was unsorted PBMCs, taken 3.7 years after starting antiretroviral therapy. These receptors were collected from a woman in her 50s with HIV.

This chain connects TRBV5-4 to TRBJ1-2, with D possibly matching TRBD1 (6 bases). Trimming took off 1 base at V and 5 bases at J, with 9 bases between the two ends. Germline CDR1 SGHNT, CDR2 YYREEE (reference sequence). The CDR3 has 13 amino acids. CDR3 nucleotides: TGTGCCAGCAGCTTGAGGCAGGGGTATGGCTACACCTTC. This gives the protein CASSLRQGYGYTF.

The V gene is TRBV4-1, the J gene TRBJ1-6; no clear D. Trimming took 6 bases from V and 7 from J, leaving 16 bases between them. The CDR3 runs to 15 residues. Germline CDR1 MGHRA, CDR2 YSYEKL. For the CDR3, the DNA is TGCGCCAGCAGGACATCCGAGGAGAGAAATTCACCCCTCCACTTT. As protein: CASRTSEERNSPLHF.

The rearrangement uses TRBV6-5 and TRBJ1-2; no definite D call. This CDR3 is 15 amino acids long. Germline assignment: CDR1 MNHEY and CDR2 SVGAGI. The V end lost 4 bases, the J end lost 5 bases, and 17 bases lay between the germline ends. The chain's CDR3 is CASSSLDRRTYGYTF. CDR3 nucleotides: TGTGCCAGCAGTTCCCTTGACCGGAGAACGTATGGCTACACCTTC.

This chain joins TRBV5-6 and TRBJ1-2, with 8 bases matching TRBD1. The CDR3 extends over 14 amino acids. V gave up 4 bases and J gave up 4 bases; unmatched junction bases: 6. Germline CDR1 SGHDT, CDR2 YYEEEE. In nucleotides, the CDR3 is TGTGCCAGCAGCCAGTTGACAGGGGCCTATGGCTACACCTTC. Its translation is CASSQLTGAYGYTF.

The chain links TRBV11-2 to TRBJ1-1, with D tentatively TRBD1 (6 bases). CDR3 length equals 15 residues. Germline CDR1 SGHAT, CDR2 FQNNGV. Between the trimmed V and J ends, which lost 4 bases and 4 bases, there was a span of 16 bases. Here the CDR3 DNA reads TGTGCCAGCAGCTCCCGGGGGGGCGGGAGCACTGAAGCTTTCTTT. It translates to CASSSRGGGSTEAFF.

CDR3 region: CAISEGHSEKLFF. CDR3 DNA: TGTGCCATCAGTGAAGGACACTCAGAAAAACTGTTTTTT. The rearrangement joins TRBV10-3 to TRBJ1-4; possibly TRBD1 for D (5 bases). Trimming pared 3 bases from V and 8 bases from J, leaving 10 bases between. CDR1 ENHRY and CDR2 SYGVKD come from the germline V gene. The CDR3 extends over 13 amino acids.

The chain combines TRBV29-1 with TRBJ1-2; weak D call: TRBD1 (6 bases). V was clipped by 3 bases and J by 3 bases, with 20 bases between them. Germline values: CDR1 SQVTM, CDR2 ANQGSEA. The CDR3 spans 16 residues. CDR3 coding DNA: TGCAGCGTTGATCCGCAATCAATGGACAGACACTATGGCTACACCTTC. The encoded protein is CSVDPQSMDRHYGYTF. The full variable domain, completed using reference TRBV29-1 and TRBJ1-2, is SAVISQKPSRDICQRGTSLTIQCQVDSQVTMMFWYRQQPGQSLTLIATANQGSEATYESGFVIDKFPISRPNLTFSTLTVSNMSPEDSSIYLCSVDPQSMDRHYGYTFGSGTRLTVV.

V gene TRBV5-1 combines with J gene TRBJ1-6, with TRBD1 matching over 9 bases. From germline, CDR1 is SGHRS and CDR2 YFSETQ. This CDR3 is 15 amino acids long. With 4 bases clipped from V and 8 bases from J, the junction kept 7 bases outside the gene matches. The CDR3 spells CASSNRDRADSPLHF. The CDR3 DNA reads TGCGCCAGCAGCAACCGGGACAGGGCGGATTCACCCCTCCACTTT.

A note on this clone: Since the CDR3 does not end with the conserved phenylalanine or tryptophan, this likely comes from a read error. The DNA is left out, because the CDR3 cannot be placed on it with certainty; the CDR3 is given as TCRdb lists it. The rearrangement uses TRBV7-9 and TRBJ2-7. Germline V gene data show CDR1 as SEHNR and CDR2 as FQNEAQ (reference sequence). The CDR3 adds up to 12 amino acids, both ends counted. The CDR3 here is CASSSPEGPVIL.

The V gene is TRBV30, the J gene TRBJ2-7; D not certain. The CDR3 is 11 residues long. V was shortened by 3 bases and J by 3 bases, with 6 bases between the two germline ends. CDR1 GTSNPN and CDR2 SVGIG come from the germline V gene (reference sequence). The CDR3 bases are TGTGCCTGGAGGGAGCTCTACGAGCAGTACTTC. It codes for CAWRELYEQYF.

V and J are TRBV11-2 and TRBJ2-3; TRBD2 agrees at 11 bases. The CDR3 contains 16 residues. Germline-derived CDR1 and CDR2 are SGHAT and FQNNGV. V was clipped by 5 bases and J by 4 bases; unmatched bases: 8. DNA for the CDR3: TGTGCCAGCAGCATCACTAGCGGGGGTGGCGCAGATACGCAGTATTTT. It translates to CASSITSGGGADTQYF. The full variable domain, with the rest looked up from reference TRBV11-2 and TRBJ2-3, is EAGVAQSPRYKIIEKRQSVAFWCNPISGHATLYWYQQILGQGPKLLIQFQNNGVVDDSQLPKDRFSAERLKGVDSTLKIQPAKLEDSAVYLCASSITSGGGADTQYFGPGTRLTVL.

V gene TRBV6-1 combines with J gene TRBJ2-5; 8 nucleotides align to TRBD1. The CDR3 sequence is 14 residues long. V gave up 7 bases and J gave up 5 bases; unmatched junction bases: 9. CDR1 and CDR2 from the germline V gene are MNHNS and SASEGT. DNA for the CDR3: TGTGCCAGCACCGAGGCAGGGGGCTTCGAGACCCAGTACTTC. Translated: CASTEAGGFETQYF.

This clone was counted a single time. This chain connects TRBV6-5 to TRBJ2-1; D not resolved. CDR3 length: 13 residues. Trimming took 2 bases from V and 7 from J, leaving 9 bases between them. Germline-derived CDR1 and CDR2 are MNHEY and SVGAGI. The CDR3 loop reads CASSYQLSNEQFF. The CDR3 nucleotides read TGTGCCAGCAGTTACCAACTGTCGAATGAGCAGTTCTTC.

This chain links TRBV23-1 with TRBJ1-4; 9 nucleotides line up with TRBD1. TRBV23-1 is an ORF, with its function uncertain. The CDR3 totals 15 residues. The junction had 5 bases not matched to a gene; V was cut back by 2 bases and J by 7 bases. The CDR3 DNA reads TGCGCCAGCAGTCAAACAGGGGGCGGAGGTGAAAAACTGTTTTTT. Its translation: CASSQTGGGGEKLFF.

The gene calls are TRBV19 and TRBJ1-2; D not certain. Trimming pared 0 bases from V and 4 bases from J, leaving 27 bases between. The CDR3 length is 20 residues. The germline gives CDR1 LNHDA, CDR2 SQIVND (reference sequence). The CDR3 is CASSIDLEVDRPKDLYGYTF. The CDR3 nucleotides are TGTGCCAGTAGTATAGATTTAGAGGTTGATCGCCCAAAGGACCTCTATGGCTACACCTTC.

The J gene is TRBJ2-1, the V gene TRBV29-1, with TRBD1 as a possible D gene (6 bases). This CDR3 comprises 13 residues. Germline lookup yields CDR1 SQVTM and CDR2 ANQGSEA. Trimming pared 6 bases from V and 4 bases from J, leaving 13 bases between. The CDR3 loop is CSVRTDVYNEQFF. The DNA of the CDR3 is TGCAGCGTGCGGACAGATGTATACAATGAGCAGTTCTTC.

CDR3 sequence reads: CASSLEGRAGANVLTF. CDR3 nucleotide sequence: TGTGCCAGCAGCTTAGAGGGCAGGGCTGGGGCCAACGTCCTGACTTTC. The rearrangement joins TRBV11-2 to TRBJ2-6; possible D gene TRBD1, 5 bases. Trimming pared 0 bases from V and 2 bases from J, leaving 8 bases between. CDR1 and CDR2 from the germline V gene are SGHAT and FQNNGV. This CDR3 has 16 residues.

The chain links TRBV27 to TRBJ2-2, with 11 bases that match TRBD2. V was clipped by 7 bases and J by 3 bases; unmatched bases: 10. The germline gives CDR1 MNHEY, CDR2 SMNVEV (reference sequence). This CDR3 region has 17 residues. For the CDR3, the DNA is TGTGCCAGCACTTATAGCGGGGGGGCCTCCGACACCGGGGAGCTGTTTTTT. Translation gives CASTYSGGASDTGELFF.

Only one count was recorded for this clone. V usage is TRBV7-6 and J usage is TRBJ2-7; D is perhaps TRBD2 (5 bases). Germline assignment: CDR1 SGHVS and CDR2 FNYEAQ. The V gene lost 5 bases and the J gene lost 1 base, with 9 bases spanning the gap. The CDR3 has 13 residues. The DNA for the CDR3 is TGTGCCAGCAGCCCCGGGGTTTCCTACGAGCAGTACTTC. It codes for CASSPGVSYEQYF.

This clone came up a few times. The J gene is TRBJ1-2, the V gene TRBV5-5; no clear D gene. The germline V gene has CDR1 SGHKS and CDR2 YYEKEE (reference sequence). This CDR3 has 12 residues. The V end was cut by 0 bases, the J end by 10 bases, with 10 bases between. CDR3 protein: CASSLAQKFYTF. The CDR3, as DNA: TGTGCCAGCAGCTTGGCACAGAAGTTCTACACCTTC.